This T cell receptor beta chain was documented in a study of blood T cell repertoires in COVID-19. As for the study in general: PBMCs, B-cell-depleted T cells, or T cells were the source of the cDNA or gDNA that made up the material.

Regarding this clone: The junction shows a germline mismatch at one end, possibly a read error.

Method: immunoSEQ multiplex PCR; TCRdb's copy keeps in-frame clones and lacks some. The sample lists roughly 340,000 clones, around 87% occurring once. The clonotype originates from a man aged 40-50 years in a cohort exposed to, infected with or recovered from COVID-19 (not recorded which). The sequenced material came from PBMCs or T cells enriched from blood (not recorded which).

As DNA, the CDR3 is TGTGCCAGCAGCTTGGGCAGTACCCTAGCGGGACCTCACCACTTC. This codes for CASSLGSTLAGPHHF. The rearrangement joins TRBV5-4 to TRBJ2-5, with 9 bases aligning to TRBD2. The CDR3 covers 15 residues. CDR1 SGHNT and CDR2 YYREEE come from the germline V gene (reference sequence).